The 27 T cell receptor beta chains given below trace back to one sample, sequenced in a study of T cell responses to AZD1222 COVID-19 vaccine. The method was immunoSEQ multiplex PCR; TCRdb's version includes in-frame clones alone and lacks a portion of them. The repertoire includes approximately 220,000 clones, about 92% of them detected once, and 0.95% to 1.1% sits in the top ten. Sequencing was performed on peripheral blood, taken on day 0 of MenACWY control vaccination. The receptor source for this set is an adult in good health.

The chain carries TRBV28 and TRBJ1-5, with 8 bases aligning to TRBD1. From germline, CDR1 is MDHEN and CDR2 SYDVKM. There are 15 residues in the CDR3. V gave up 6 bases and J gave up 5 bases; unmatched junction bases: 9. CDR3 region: CASRLLQGAYQPQHF. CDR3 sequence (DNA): TGTGCCAGCAGACTGTTGCAGGGGGCCTATCAGCCCCAGCATTTT.

This CDR3 reads CASSPGGSSQDYGYTF. The CDR3, as DNA: TGTGCCAGCTCACCTGGGGGTTCTTCCCAAGACTATGGCTACACCTTC. This sequence joins TRBV18 and TRBJ1-2; tentatively, D is TRBD1 (5 bases). Germline lookup yields CDR1 KGHSH and CDR2 LQKENI. CDR3 size: 16 residues. Trimming removed 3 bases at V and 3 bases at J, with 17 bases between.

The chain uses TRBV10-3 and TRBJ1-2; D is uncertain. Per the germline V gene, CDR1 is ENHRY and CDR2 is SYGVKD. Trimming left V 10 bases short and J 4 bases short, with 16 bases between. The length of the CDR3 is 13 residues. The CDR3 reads CASRDENVYGYTF. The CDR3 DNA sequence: TGTGCCAGCCGGGATGAAAACGTCTATGGCTACACCTTC.

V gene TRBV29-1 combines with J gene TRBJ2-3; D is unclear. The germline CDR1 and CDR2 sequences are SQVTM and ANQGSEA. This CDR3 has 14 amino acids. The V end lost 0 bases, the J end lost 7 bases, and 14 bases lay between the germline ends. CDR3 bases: TGCAGCGTTGAAGATTCCCGATGGGCAAATACGCAGTATTTT. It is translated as CSVEDSRWANTQYF.

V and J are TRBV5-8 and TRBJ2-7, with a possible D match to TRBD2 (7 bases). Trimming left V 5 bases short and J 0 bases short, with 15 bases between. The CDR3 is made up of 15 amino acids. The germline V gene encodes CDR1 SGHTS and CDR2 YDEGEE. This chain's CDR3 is CASSPWGGSSYEQYF. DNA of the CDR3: TGTGCCAGCAGTCCGTGGGGGGGCAGCTCCTACGAGCAGTACTTC.

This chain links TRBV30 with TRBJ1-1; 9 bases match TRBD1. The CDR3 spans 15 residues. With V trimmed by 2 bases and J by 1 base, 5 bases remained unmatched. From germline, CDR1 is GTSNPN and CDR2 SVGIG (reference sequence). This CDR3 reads CAWSFWGQGNTEAFF. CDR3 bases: TGTGCCTGGAGTTTTTGGGGACAGGGGAACACTGAAGCTTTCTTT.

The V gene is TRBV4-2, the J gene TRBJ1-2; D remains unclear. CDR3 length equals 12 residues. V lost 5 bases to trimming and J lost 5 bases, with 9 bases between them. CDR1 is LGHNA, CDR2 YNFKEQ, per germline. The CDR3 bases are TGTGCCAGCAGCTCAACCCCATATGGCTACACCTTC. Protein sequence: CASSSTPYGYTF.

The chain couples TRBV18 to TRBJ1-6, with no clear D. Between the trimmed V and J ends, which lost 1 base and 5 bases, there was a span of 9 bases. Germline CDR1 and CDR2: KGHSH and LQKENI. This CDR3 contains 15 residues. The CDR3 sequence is CASSPLSTDNSPLHF. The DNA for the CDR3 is TGTGCCAGCTCACCACTCAGTACGGATAATTCACCCCTCCACTTT.

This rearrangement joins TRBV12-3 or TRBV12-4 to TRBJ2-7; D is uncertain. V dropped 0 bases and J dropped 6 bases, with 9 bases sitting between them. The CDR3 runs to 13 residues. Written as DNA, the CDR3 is TGTGCCAGCAGTTTAGCTTCGGTTCGCGAGCAGTACTTC. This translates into CASSLASVREQYF.

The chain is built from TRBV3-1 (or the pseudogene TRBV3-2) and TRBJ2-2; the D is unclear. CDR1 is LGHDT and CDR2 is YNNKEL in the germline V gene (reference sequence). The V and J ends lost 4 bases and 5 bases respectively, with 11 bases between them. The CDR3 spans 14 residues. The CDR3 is CASSPGLRTGELFF. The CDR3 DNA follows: TGTGCCAGCAGCCCCGGGTTGAGGACCGGGGAGCTGTTTTTT.

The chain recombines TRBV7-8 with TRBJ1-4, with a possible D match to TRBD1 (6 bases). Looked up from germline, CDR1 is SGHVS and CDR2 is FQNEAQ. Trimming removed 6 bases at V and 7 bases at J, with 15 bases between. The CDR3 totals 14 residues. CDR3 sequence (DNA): TGTGCCAGCAGACAAACAGGGACGGGTGAAAAACTGTTTTTT. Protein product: CASRQTGTGEKLFF.

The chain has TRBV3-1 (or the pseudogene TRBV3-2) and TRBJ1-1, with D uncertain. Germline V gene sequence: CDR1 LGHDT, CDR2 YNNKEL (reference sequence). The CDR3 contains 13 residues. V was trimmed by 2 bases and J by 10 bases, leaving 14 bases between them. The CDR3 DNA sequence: TGTGCCAGCAGCCAATCACGGGATCGGGGAGCTTTCTTT. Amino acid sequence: CASSQSRDRGAFF.

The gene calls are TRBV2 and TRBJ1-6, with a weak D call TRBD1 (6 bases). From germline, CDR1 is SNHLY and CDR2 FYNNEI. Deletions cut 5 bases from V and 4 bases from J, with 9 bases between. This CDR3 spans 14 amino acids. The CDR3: CASSPGTYNSPLHF. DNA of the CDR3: TGTGCCAGCAGTCCCGGGACATATAATTCACCCCTCCACTTT.

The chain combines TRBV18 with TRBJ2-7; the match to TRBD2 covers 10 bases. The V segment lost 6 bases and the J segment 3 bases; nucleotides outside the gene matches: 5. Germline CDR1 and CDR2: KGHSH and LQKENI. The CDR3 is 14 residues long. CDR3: CASSQSGGVYEQYF. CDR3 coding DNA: TGTGCCAGCTCTCAGAGCGGGGGGGTCTACGAGCAGTACTTC.

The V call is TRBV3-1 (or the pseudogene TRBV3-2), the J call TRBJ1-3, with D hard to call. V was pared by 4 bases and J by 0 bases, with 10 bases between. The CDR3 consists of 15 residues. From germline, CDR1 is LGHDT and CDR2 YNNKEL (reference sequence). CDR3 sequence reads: CASSPYSSSGNTIYF. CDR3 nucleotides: TGTGCCAGCAGCCCTTACTCGAGCTCTGGAAACACCATATATTTT.

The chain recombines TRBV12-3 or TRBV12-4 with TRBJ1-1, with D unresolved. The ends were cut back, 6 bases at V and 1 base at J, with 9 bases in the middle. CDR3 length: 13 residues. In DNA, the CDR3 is TGTGCCAGCAGCCTGGGCGCGAACACTGAAGCTTTCTTT. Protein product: CASSLGANTEAFF.

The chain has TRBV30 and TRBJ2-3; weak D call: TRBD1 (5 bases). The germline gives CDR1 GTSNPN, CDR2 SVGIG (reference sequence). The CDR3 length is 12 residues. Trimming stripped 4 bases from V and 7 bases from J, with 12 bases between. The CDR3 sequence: CAWTRVTNTQYF. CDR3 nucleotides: TGTGCCTGGACCAGGGTAACGAATACGCAGTATTTT.

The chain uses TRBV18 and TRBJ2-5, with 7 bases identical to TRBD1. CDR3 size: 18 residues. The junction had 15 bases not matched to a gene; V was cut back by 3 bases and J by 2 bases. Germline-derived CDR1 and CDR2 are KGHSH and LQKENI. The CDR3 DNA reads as TGTGCCAGCTCACCCTTTATTATAACAGGGGCAATACAAGAGACCCAGTACTTC. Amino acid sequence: CASSPFIITGAIQETQYF.

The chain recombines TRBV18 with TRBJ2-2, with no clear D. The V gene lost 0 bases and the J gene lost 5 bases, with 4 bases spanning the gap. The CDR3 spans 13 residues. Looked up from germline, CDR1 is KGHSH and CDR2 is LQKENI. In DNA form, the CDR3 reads TGTGCCAGCTCACCACCCAGGACCGGGGAGCTGTTTTTT. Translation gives CASSPPRTGELFF.

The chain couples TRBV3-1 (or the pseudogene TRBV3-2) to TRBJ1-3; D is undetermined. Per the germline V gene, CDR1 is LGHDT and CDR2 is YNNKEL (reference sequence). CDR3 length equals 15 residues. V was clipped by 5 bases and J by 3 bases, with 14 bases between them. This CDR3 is CASSNRGRLGNTIYF. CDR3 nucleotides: TGTGCCAGCAGCAACCGAGGACGACTTGGAAACACCATATATTTT.

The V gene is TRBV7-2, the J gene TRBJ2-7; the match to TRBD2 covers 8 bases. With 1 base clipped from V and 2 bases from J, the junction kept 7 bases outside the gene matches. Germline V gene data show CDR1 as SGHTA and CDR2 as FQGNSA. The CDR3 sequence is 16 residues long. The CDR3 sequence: CASSLVGGGPTYEQYF. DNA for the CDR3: TGTGCCAGCAGCTTAGTGGGCGGGGGGCCTACCTACGAGCAGTACTTC.

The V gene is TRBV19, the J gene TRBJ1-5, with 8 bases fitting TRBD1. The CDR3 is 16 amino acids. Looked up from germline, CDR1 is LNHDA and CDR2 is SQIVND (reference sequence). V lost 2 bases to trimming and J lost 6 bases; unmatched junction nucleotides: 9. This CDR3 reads CASSITGTGGRQPQHF. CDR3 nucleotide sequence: TGTGCCAGTAGTATAACCGGGACAGGTGGTCGTCAGCCCCAGCATTTT.

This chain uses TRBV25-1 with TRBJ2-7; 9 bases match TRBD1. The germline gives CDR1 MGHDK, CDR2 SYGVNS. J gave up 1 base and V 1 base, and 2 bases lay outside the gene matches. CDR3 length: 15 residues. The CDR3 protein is CASSEWGTGSYEQYF. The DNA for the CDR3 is TGTGCCAGCAGTGAATGGGGGACAGGGTCCTACGAGCAGTACTTC.

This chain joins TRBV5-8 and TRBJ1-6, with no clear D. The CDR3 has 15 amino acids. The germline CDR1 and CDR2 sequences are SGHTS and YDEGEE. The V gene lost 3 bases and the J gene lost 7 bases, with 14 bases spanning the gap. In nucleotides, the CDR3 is TGTGCCAGCAGCTGGGTGGGAAATCGAAATTCACCCCTCCACTTT. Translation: CASSWVGNRNSPLHF. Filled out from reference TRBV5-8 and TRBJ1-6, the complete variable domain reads EAGVTQSPTHLIKTRGQQATLRCSPISGHTSVYWYQQALGLGLQFLLWYDEGEERNRGNFPPRFSGRQFPNYSSELNVNALELEDSALYLCASSWVGNRNSPLHFGNGTRLTVT.

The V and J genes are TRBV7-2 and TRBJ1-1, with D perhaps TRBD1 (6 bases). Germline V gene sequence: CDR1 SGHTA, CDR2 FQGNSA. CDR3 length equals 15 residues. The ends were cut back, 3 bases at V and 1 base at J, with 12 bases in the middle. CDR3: CASSFIGTQNTEAFF. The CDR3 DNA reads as TGTGCCAGCAGCTTTATCGGGACACAGAACACTGAAGCTTTCTTT.

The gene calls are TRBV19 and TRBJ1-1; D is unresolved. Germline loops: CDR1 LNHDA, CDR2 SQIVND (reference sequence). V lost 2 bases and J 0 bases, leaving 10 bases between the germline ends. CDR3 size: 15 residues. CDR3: CASSINLRVNTEAFF. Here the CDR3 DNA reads TGTGCCAGTAGTATAAATCTTAGGGTGAACACTGAAGCTTTCTTT. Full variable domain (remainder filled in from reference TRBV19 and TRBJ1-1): DGGITQSPKYLFRKEGQNVTLSCEQNLNHDAMYWYRQDPGQGLRLIYYSQIVNDFQKGDIAEGYSVSREKKESFPLTVTSAQKNPTAFYLCASSINLRVNTEAFFGQGTRLTVV.

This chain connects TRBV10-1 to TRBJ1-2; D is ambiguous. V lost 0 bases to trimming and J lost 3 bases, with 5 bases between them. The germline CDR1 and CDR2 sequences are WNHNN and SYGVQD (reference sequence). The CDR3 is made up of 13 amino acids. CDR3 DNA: TGCGCCAGCAGTGAGTCCTGGTACTATGGCTACACCTTC. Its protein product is CASSESWYYGYTF.